This TCR beta chain was sequenced for a study of blood T cell repertoires in COVID-19. Study background: There were acute and convalescent COVID-19 samples, and they came from the United States, Italy and Spain. T cells, B-cell-depleted T cells, or PBMCs supplied cDNA or gDNA.

Original handling: It was from reference gene primer amplification that nucleated cell counts were estimated. The repertoire was sequenced with immunoSEQ multiplex PCR; TCRdb's copy has only in-frame clones and lacks some. V and J calls and clone size are those listed in that table; D and trimming were worked out from the DNA. Among 25,000 to 35,000 clones listed, more than 85% were seen once. The source material was peripheral blood. This clonotype was sampled from a human donor in a cohort sampled during active COVID-19.

The CDR3 loop reads CAGGGHMNTEAFF. DNA of the CDR3: TGTGCCGGAGGGGGCCACATGAACACTGAAGCTTTCTTT. The genes are TRBV30 and TRBJ1-1, with 7 nucleotides matching TRBD1. CDR1 and CDR2 from the germline V gene are GTSNPN and SVGIG (reference sequence). This CDR3 has 13 amino acids. Trimming removed 8 bases from V and 0 bases from J; junction bases left unmatched: 6.